The next 3 T cell receptor beta chains were all read from a single sample in a study of low-dose radiotherapy and immunotherapy resistance in tumors. This sample's time point: before trial treatment. Gene-specific TRAV and TRBV primers were used for first-strand cDNA, covering alpha and beta chains. PCR amplification of the TCRs was performed with Phusion for 20 PCR cycles, and it relied on a constant-region primer together with a V-primer adapter. TCRdb redid the calling of the reads with MiXCR, one entry per CDR3 protein. The sample shows tens of thousands of distinct CDR3 sequences, more than 25% of them seen only once. The sequencing here drew on PBMCs, taken before treatment. These receptors originate from a female donor with ovarian cancer.

About this clonotype: This is likely an artifact of a read error, given a far larger clone one base away. The CDR3 protein is CARSLATRGYNEQFF. DNA of the CDR3: TGCGCCAGAAGCTTGGCAACCCGGGGCTACAATGAGCAGTTCTTC. This chain uses TRBV5-3 with TRBJ2-1; D is perhaps TRBD2 (5 bases). TRBV5-3 is recorded as an ORF, its role being uncertain. The CDR3 contains 15 residues.

Ten or more counts support this clonotype. The rearrangement joins TRBV12-3 or TRBV12-4 to TRBJ2-4, with unresolved D. The CDR3 extends over 16 amino acids. The germline V and J ends were trimmed by 1 base and 0 bases, with 10 bases remaining between them. This CDR3 reads CASSLGKLIAKNIQYF. The CDR3 DNA sequence: TGTGCCAGCAGTTTAGGGAAACTTATAGCCAAAAACATTCAGTACTTC.

CDR3 sequence: CAISESLAGGISTDTQYF. Written as DNA, the CDR3 is TGTGCCATCAGTGAGTCGCTAGCGGGGGGAATAAGCACAGATACGCAGTATTTT. The V gene is TRBV10-3, the J gene TRBJ2-3, with TRBD2 matching 11 bases. CDR1 and CDR2 from the germline V gene are ENHRY and SYGVKD. This CDR3 contains 18 residues. Losses at the gene ends were 0 bases for V and 0 bases for J; bases not matched to a gene: 5.